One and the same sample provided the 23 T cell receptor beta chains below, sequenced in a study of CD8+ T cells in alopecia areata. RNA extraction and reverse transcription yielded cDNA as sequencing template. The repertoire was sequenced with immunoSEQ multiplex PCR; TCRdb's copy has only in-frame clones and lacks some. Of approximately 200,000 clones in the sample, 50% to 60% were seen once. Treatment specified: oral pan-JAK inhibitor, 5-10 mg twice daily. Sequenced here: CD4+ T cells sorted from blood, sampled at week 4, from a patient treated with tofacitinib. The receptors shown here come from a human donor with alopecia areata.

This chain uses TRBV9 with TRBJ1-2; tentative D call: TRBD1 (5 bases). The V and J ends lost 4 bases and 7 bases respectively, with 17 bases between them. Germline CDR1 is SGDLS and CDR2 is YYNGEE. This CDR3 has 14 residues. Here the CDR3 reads CASSSGTRSSGYTF. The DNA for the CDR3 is TGTGCCAGCAGCTCCGGGACCCGCTCGAGTGGCTACACCTTC.

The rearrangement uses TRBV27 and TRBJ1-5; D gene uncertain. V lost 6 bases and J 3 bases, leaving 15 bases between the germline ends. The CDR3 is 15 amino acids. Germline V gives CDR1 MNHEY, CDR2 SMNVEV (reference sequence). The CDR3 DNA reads TGTGCCAGCAGCAGAGACTGGGCCTACAATCAGCCCCAGCATTTT. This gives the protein CASSRDWAYNQPQHF.

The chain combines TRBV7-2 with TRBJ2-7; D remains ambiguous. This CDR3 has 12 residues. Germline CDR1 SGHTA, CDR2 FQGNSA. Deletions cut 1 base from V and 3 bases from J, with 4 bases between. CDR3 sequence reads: CASSLDYYEQYF. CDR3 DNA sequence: TGTGCCAGCAGCTTAGACTACTACGAGCAGTACTTC. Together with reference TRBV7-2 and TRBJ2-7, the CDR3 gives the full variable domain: GAGVSQSPSNKVTEKGKDVELRCDPISGHTALYWYRQSLGQGLEFLIYFQGNSAPDKSGLPSDRFSAERTGGSVSTLTIQRTQQEDSAVYLCASSLDYYEQYFGPGTRLTVT.

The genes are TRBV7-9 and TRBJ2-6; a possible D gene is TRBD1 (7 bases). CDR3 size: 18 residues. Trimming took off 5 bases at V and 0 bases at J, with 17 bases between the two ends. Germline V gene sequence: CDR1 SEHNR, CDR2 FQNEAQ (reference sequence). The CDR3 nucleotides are TGTGCCAGCAGCGTGACAGGGTGGAGGGGCTCTGGGGCCAACGTCCTGACTTTC. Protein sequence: CASSVTGWRGSGANVLTF.

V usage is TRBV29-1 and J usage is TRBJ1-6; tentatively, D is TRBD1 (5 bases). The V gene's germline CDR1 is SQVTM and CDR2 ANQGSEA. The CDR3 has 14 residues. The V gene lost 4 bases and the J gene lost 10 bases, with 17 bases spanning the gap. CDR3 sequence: CSVVGGEADSPLHF. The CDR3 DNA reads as TGCAGCGTTGTTGGGGGGGAAGCGGACTCACCCCTCCACTTT.

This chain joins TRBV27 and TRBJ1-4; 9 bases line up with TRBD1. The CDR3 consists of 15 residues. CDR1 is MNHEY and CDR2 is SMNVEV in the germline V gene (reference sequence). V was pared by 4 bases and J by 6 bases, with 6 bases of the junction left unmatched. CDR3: CASSSSGQGYEKLFF. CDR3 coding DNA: TGTGCCAGCAGTTCCTCGGGACAGGGATATGAAAAACTGTTTTTT.

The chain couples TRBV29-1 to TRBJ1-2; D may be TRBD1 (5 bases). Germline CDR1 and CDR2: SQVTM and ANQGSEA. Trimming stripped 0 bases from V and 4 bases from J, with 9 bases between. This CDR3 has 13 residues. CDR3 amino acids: CSVEDPGGYGYTF. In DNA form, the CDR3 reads TGCAGCGTTGAAGATCCGGGGGGCTATGGCTACACCTTC.

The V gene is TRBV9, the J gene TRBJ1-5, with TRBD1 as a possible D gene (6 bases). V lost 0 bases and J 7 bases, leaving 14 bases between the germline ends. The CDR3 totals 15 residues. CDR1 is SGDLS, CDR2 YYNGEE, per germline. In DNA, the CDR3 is TGTGCCAGCAGCGTAGATATGGGGGCTGGGCAGCCCCAGCATTTT. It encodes CASSVDMGAGQPQHF.

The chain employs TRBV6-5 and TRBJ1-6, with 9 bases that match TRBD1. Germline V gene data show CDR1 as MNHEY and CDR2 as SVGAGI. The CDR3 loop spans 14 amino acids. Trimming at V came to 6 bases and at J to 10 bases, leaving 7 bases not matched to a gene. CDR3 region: CASSRQGGGSPLHF. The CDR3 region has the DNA TGTGCCAGCAGCAGACAGGGGGGGGGCTCACCCCTCCACTTT.

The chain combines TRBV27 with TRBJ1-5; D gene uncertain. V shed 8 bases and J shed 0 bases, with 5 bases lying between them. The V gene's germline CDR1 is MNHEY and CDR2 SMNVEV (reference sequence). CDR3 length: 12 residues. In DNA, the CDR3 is TGTGCCAGCGGCCATAGCAATCAGCCCCAGCATTTT. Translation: CASGHSNQPQHF.

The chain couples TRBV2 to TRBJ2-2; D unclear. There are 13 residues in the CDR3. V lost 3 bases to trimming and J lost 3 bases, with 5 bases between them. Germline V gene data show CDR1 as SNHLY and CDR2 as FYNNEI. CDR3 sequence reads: CASSEAHTGELFF. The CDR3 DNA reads TGTGCCAGCAGTGAGGCCCACACCGGGGAGCTGTTTTTT.

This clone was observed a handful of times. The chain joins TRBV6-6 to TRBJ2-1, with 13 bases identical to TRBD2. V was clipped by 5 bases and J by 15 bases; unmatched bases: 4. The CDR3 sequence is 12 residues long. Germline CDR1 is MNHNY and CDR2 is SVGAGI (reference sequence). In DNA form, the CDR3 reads TGTGCCAGCAGTCAATGGACTAGCGGGGGGTTCTTC. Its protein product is CASSQWTSGGFF.

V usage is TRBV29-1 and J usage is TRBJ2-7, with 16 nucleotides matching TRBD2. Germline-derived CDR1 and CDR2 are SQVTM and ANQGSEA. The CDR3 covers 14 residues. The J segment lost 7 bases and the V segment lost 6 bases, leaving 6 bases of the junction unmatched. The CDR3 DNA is TGCAGCGTGGGACTAGCGGGGGGGCCTCGGGAGCAGTACTTC. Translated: CSVGLAGGPREQYF.

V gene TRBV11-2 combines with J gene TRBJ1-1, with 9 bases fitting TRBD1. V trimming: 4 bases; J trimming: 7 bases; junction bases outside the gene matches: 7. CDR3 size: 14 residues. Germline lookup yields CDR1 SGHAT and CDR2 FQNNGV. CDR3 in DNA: TGTGCCAGCAGCTCACAGGGGGCACGGAATGAAGCTTTCTTT. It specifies CASSSQGARNEAFF.

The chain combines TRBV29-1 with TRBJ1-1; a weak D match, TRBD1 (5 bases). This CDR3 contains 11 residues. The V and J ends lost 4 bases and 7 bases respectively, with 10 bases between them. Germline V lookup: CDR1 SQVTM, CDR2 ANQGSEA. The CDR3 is CSVAEGNEAFF. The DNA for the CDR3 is TGCAGCGTTGCGGAGGGGAATGAAGCTTTCTTT.

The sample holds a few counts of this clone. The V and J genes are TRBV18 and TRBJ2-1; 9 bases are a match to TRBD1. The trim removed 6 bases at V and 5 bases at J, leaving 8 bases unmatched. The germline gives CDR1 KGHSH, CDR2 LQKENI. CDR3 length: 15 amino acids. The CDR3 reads CASSGQTGGDNEQFF. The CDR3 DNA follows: TGTGCCAGCTCGGGACAGACAGGGGGTGACAATGAGCAGTTCTTC.

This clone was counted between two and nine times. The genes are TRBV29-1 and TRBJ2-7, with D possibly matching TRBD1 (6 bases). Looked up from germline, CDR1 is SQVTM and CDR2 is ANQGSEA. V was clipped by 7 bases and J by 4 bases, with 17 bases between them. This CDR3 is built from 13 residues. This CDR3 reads CSALQGTGYEQYF. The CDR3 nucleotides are TGCAGCGCTTTACAGGGAACTGGTTACGAGCAGTACTTC.

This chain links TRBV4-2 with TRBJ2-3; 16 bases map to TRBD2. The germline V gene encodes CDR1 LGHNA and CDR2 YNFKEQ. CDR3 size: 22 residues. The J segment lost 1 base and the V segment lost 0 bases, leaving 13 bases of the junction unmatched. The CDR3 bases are TGTGCCAGCAGCCAAGATCTGGTTTTGGGACTAGCGGGGGGGTTTGGCACAGATACGCAGTATTTT. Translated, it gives CASSQDLVLGLAGGFGTDTQYF.

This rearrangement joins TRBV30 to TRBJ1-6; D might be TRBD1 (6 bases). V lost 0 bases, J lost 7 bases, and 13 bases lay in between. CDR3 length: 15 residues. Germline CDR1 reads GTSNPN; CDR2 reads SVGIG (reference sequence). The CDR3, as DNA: TGTGCCTGGAGTGTAAGAGGGGGACGGAATTCACCCCTCCACTTT. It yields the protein CAWSVRGGRNSPLHF.

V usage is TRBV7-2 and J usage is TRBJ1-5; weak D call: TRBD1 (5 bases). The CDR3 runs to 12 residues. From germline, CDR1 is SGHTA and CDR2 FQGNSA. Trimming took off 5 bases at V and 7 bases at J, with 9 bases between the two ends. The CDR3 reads CASSLRDQPQHF. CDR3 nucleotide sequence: TGTGCCAGCAGCCTCCGGGACCAGCCCCAGCATTTT.

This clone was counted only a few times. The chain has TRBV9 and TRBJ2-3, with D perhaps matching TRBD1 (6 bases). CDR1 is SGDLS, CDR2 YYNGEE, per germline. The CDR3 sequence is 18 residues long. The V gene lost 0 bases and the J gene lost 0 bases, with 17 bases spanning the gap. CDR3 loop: CASSVDPQGTTSTDTQYF. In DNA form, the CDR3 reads TGTGCCAGCAGCGTAGATCCTCAGGGGACCACTAGCACAGATACGCAGTATTTT.

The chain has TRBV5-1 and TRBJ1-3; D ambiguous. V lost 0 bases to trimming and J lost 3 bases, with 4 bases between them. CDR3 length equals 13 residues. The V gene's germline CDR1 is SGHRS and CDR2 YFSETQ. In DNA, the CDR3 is TGCGCCAGCAGCTTGGGGGTTGGAAACACCATATATTTT. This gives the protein CASSLGVGNTIYF.

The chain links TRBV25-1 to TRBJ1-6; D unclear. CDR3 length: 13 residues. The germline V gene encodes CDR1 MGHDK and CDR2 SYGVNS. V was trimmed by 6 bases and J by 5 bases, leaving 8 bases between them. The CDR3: CASRPADNSPLHF. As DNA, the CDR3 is TGTGCCAGCAGACCGGCCGATAATTCACCCCTCCACTTT. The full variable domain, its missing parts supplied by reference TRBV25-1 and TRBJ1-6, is EADIYQTPRYLVIGTGKKITLECSQTMGHDKMYWYQQDPGMELHLIHYSYGVNSTEKGDLSSESTVSRIRTEHFPLTLESARPSHTSQYLCASRPADNSPLHFGNGTRLTVT.